The rows below give T cell receptor beta chains drawn from one sample of a study of blood T cell repertoires in COVID-19. The method was immunoSEQ multiplex PCR; TCRdb's version includes in-frame clones alone and lacks a portion of them. Of about 200,000 clones in the sample, roughly 87% are singletons; the top ten hold approximately 2.3%. Sequenced material: PBMCs or T cells enriched from blood (not recorded which). Receptors originate from a woman between 40 and 50 years old with acute COVID-19. CDR3s include the opening cysteine and the closing phenylalanine or tryptophan. Each record gives: CDR3 length, J gene, D gene, V gene, clone size, CDR3 DNA, CDR3 protein. A D gene is named only where the DNA matches it firmly. Part of the rows lack a size; the others show once, few, many or a class for expanded clones.

16 TRBJ1-4 TRBD1 TRBV5-6 NA TGTGCCAGCAGCTTCCGGACAGGGGCAACTAATGAAAAACTGTTTTTT CASSFRTGATNEKLFF
16 TRBJ1-2 NA TRBV19 once TGTGCCAGTAGCCCGGGGGGGGGCACATACAACTATGGCTACACCTTC CASSPGGGTYNYGYTF
15 TRBJ1-1 NA TRBV11-1 NA TGTGCCAGCAGCCCTGGACAGCGTATGAACACTGAAGCTTTCTTT CASSPGQRMNTEAFF
15 TRBJ2-2 NA TRBV21-1 NA TGTGCCAGAAAGTCCCCGGGGAAGAACACCGGGGAGCTGTTTTTT CARKSPGKNTGELFF
14 TRBJ2-5 TRBD2 TRBV15 NA TGTGCCACCAGCAGCCAGCGGGGAGGAGAGACCCAGTACTTC CATSSQRGGETQYF
12 TRBJ1-1 NA TRBV6-5 NA TGTGCCAGCAGTTACAGGGGCAGTGAAGCTTTCTTT CASSYRGSEAFF
14 TRBJ2-7 TRBD2 TRBV27 few TGTGCCAGCAGCCCAACTAGCGGAGGGTACGAGCAGTACTTC CASSPTSGGYEQYF
16 TRBJ2-3 NA TRBV7-2 once TGTGCCAGCAGCTCGAATGCGGGACCTCGCACAGATACGCAGTATTTT CASSSNAGPRTDTQYF
13 TRBJ1-2 TRBD1 TRBV2 NA TGTGCCAGCAGCGGACAGGCAGGCTATGGCTACACCTTC CASSGQAGYGYTF
16 TRBJ2-5 TRBD2 TRBV11-2 NA TGTGCCAGCAGCCCCAACCCCCCCCAGGGAGGGGAGACCCAGTACTTC CASSPNPPQGGETQYF
15 TRBJ2-3 TRBD2 TRBV10-3 NA TGTGCCATCAGTACGGGACTAGCGGGAGGAGATACGCAGTATTTT CAISTGLAGGDTQYF
14 TRBJ2-4 NA TRBV19 few TGTGCCAGTAGTATATCGGCAGGGAAAAACATTCAGTACTTC CASSISAGKNIQYF
15 TRBJ1-1 NA TRBV27 NA TGTGCCAGCAGTTTAGGGGTAGGGGGGAACACTGAAGCTTTCTTT CASSLGVGGNTEAFF
13 TRBJ2-5 NA TRBV5-4 NA TGTGCCAGCAGCCCAGGGGGGCAAGAGACCCAGTACTTC CASSPGGQETQYF
15 TRBJ1-2 TRBD1 TRBV2 once TGTGCCAGCAGTGGACCACTTGGGACAGGAAGAGGCTACACCTTC CASSGPLGTGRGYTF
16 TRBJ2-1 TRBD2 TRBV4-1 NA TGCGCCAGCAGCCAAGATCCACCCGGGGGGGGAAATGAGCAGTTCTTC CASSQDPPGGGNEQFF
16 TRBJ2-3 TRBD2 TRBV4-3 NA TGCGCCAGCAGCCAAGAGGCGGGAGGGCTCACAGATACGCAGTATTTT CASSQEAGGLTDTQYF
15 TRBJ1-2 NA TRBV5-1 NA TGCGCCAGCAGCTTGGCCGTGACAGCCAACGGGGGCTACACCTTC CASSLAVTANGGYTF
14 TRBJ1-4 NA TRBV6-5 NA TGTGCCAGCAGTTCGAGCAGGGCTAATGAAAAACTGTTTTTT CASSSSRANEKLFF
13 TRBJ2-5 TRBD1 TRBV9 NA TGTGCCAGCAGCGTAACAGGGGGTGAGACCCAGTACTTC CASSVTGGETQYF
16 TRBJ2-5 TRBD1 TRBV5-1 NA TGCGCCAGCAGCTTAGGACAGGGGGATACTGGATGGACCCAGTACTTC CASSLGQGDTGWTQYF
15 TRBJ1-5 TRBD1 TRBV28 NA TGTGCCAGCAGTAGCGACAGGGGGAACTCTCAGCCCCAGCATTTT CASSSDRGNSQPQHF
15 TRBJ2-7 TRBD1 TRBV4-1 NA TGCGCCAGCAGCCGTCGGACAGGGTGGTCGGGCGAGCAGTACTTC CASSRRTGWSGEQYF
16 TRBJ2-4 TRBD1 TRBV18 NA TGTGCCAGCTCACTAGCGACAGGGGAAGCCAAAAACATTCAGTACTTC CASSLATGEAKNIQYF
13 TRBJ1-1 TRBD1 TRBV12-3/TRBV12-4 once TGTGCCAGCAGTGTCAGGGGGAGCACTGAAGCTTTCTTT CASSVRGSTEAFF
15 TRBJ2-7 TRBD1 TRBV6-1 NA TGTGCCAGCAGTGAAGACGGGACAGTTCCCTACGAGCAGTACTTC CASSEDGTVPYEQYF
15 TRBJ1-2 TRBD1 TRBV7-2 NA TGTGCCAGCAGCTTATTCTGGGACAGAGATTCTGGCTACACCTTC CASSLFWDRDSGYTF
17 TRBJ2-3 NA TRBV4-2 NA TGTGCCAGCAGCCAAGGTTCCGCGGGCTTAAGCACAGATACGCAGTATTTT CASSQGSAGLSTDTQYF
14 TRBJ2-1 TRBD1 TRBV25-1 few TGTGCCAGCAGTGGGACAGGGGGGATCAATGAGCAGTTCTTC CASSGTGGINEQFF
17 TRBJ1-1 TRBD1 TRBV7-9 NA TGTGCCAGCAGCCACTGGGGGACAGGGCGGAAGAACACTGAAGCTTTCTTT CASSHWGTGRKNTEAFF
14 TRBJ1-1 NA TRBV5-1 once TGCGCCAGCATGGGGGGTCCGGAGCGCACTGAAGCTTTCTTT CASMGGPERTEAFF
15 TRBJ2-7 TRBD2 TRBV5-1 NA TGCGCCAGCAGCGGGACGGGACTAAGCTCCTACGAGCAGTACTTC CASSGTGLSSYEQYF
16 TRBJ2-1 NA TRBV27 NA TGTGCCAGTTGTCCGGCTAGCCCCCTCTCCTACAATGAGCAGTTCTTC CASCPASPLSYNEQFF
17 TRBJ2-2 NA TRBV4-1 NA TGCGCCAGCAGCCAAGGGGTTAGGCCAAGCGGTTCCGGGGAGCTGTTTTTT CASSQGVRPSGSGELFF
18 TRBJ2-1 TRBD2 TRBV5-4 NA TGTGCCAGCAGCCTATCTAGCGGGGGGATGTTCTCCTACAATGAGCAGTTCTTC CASSLSSGGMFSYNEQFF
13 TRBJ2-5 NA TRBV6-5 NA TGTGCCAGCAGTCATCCTTACAGGGAGACCCAGTACTTC CASSHPYRETQYF
17 TRBJ2-5 TRBD2 TRBV3-1/TRBV3-2 NA TGTGCCAGCAGCCTCGGGACTAGCGGGGGGCGGGGAGAGACCCAGTACTTC CASSLGTSGGRGETQYF
15 TRBJ2-5 TRBD2 TRBV18 NA TGTGCCAGCTCACCGACTAGCGGGAGAGTGGAGACCCAGTACTTC CASSPTSGRVETQYF
13 TRBJ1-1 TRBD1 TRBV9 NA TGTGCCAGCAGCTCGGGACAGGGCACTGAAGCTTTCTTT CASSSGQGTEAFF
15 TRBJ2-5 TRBD1 TRBV7-9 NA TGTGCCAGCAGCTCTGTCGGGACAGGGCTAGAGACCCAGTACTTC CASSSVGTGLETQYF
13 TRBJ1-2 TRBD1 TRBV5-6 once TGTGCCAGCAGATTACAGGGGGCGCATGGCTACACCTTC CASRLQGAHGYTF
14 TRBJ2-2 TRBD1 TRBV18 NA TGTGCCAGCTCGGGACAGGGGAACACCGGGGAGCTGTTTTTT CASSGQGNTGELFF
12 TRBJ1-2 NA TRBV6-5 NA TGTGCCAGCGCCCAGGCTAACTATGGCTACACCTTC CASAQANYGYTF
13 TRBJ1-1 NA TRBV14 NA TGTGCCAGCAGCCAAATCCCCGGGGCTGAAGCTTTCTTT CASSQIPGAEAFF
13 TRBJ1-3 NA TRBV3-1/TRBV3-2 NA TGTGCCAGCAGCCCTCCTGGCGGAAACACCATATATTTT CASSPPGGNTIYF
14 TRBJ1-2 TRBD1 TRBV18 NA TGTGCCAGCTCACCACCGGGACAGAGCTATGGCTACACCTTC CASSPPGQSYGYTF
15 TRBJ2-7 TRBD1 TRBV9 NA TGTGCCAGCAGCGTTCTAGGGACAGCCTCCTACGAGCAGTACTTC CASSVLGTASYEQYF
14 TRBJ1-2 NA TRBV28 NA TGTGCCAGCAGACCCAGGGAAGTCCGGGAGGGCTACACCTTC CASRPREVREGYTF
12 TRBJ1-1 NA TRBV24-1 NA TGTGCCGCACGGACCTTAGGAGGGGAAGCTTTCTTT CAARTLGGEAFF